This T cell receptor beta chain came from a study of graft-versus-host responses after intestinal transplantation (dated by TCRdb to the early 2020s). Study-wide context: Recipients received multivisceral, liver-intestinal, or isolated intestinal transplants. Every recipient was given anti-thymocyte globulin induction, then maintenance tacrolimus and steroids for two to three years. After intestinal transplantation, graft-versus-host and host-versus-graft alloreactive T cell clones were followed in the graft, circulation and bone marrow using bulk TCR-beta CDR3 sequencing. Alloreactive clones were identified by sequencing pre-transplant mixed lymphocyte reaction products and comparing these products with unstimulated pre-transplant donor and recipient T cells. The cohort enrolled about two dozen intestinal transplant recipients including one retransplant, and 3 patients lacking pretransplant specimens were excluded. Donor T cell macrochimerism was defined as a peak of at least 4% donor T cells among recipient peripheral blood mononuclear cells. Samples from a few later patients were sequenced in-house on an Illumina MiSeq with MiXCR processing rather than by the commercial service. Overall study outcomes, separate from this receptor: Conclusions were limited by the relatively low number and heterogeneity of intestinal transplant patients. Early after transplant, peak levels of circulating GvH clones were associated with declines in HvG clones. GvH clones were detected in recipient bone marrow, and some of these GvH clones were observed earlier in ileal mucosa or blood, consistent with an intestinal mucosal origin. Patients with donor T cell macrochimerism had high GvH to HvG T cell clonal ratios in their allografts.

About this clone: Its antigen has not been determined. Nothing much larger sits one base from this clone, and base qualities are not available.

CDR1 and CDR2 are drawn from the germline V gene: SGHTS, YDEGEE. The CDR3 numbers 16 residues from cysteine through phenylalanine. Kept here is only the CDR3 DNA, which spans 48 bases and is read in frame from base 1. For this chain, trimming is 3 bases at the V end and 10 bases at the J end, and the number of junction bases without a gene match is 14. The sample's time point label, decoded: cells obtained before transplantation from donor or recipient. CD3+CD4+ and CD3+CD8+ populations were FACS-sorted from unstimulated pre-transplant donor and recipient cells taken from spleen or lymph nodes. To prepare the library, the immunoSEQ multiplex PCR assay was applied. For most patients, genomic DNA was isolated with the Qiagen DNeasy Blood and Tissue Kit and shipped frozen to Adaptive Biotechnologies for TCR sequencing. For most patients, genomic DNA was subjected to high-throughput TCR-beta CDR3 sequencing by Adaptive Biotechnologies. Processing in the source paper ran as follows. TCR sequencing data for some 17 patients were retrieved from Adaptive's ImmunoSEQ software; three other patients were processed with MiXCR and VDJtools. CD4 versus CD8 sorting errors were corrected by removing sequences found in both subsets at a frequency ratio below 5:1. CDR3 nucleotide sequences shared by donor and recipient were removed because the origin of these sequences could not be assigned. To be classed as alloreactive, a clone needed at least 2-fold expansion over unstimulated cells and a minimum CFSE-low frequency of 0.002% (template counts) or 0.001% (read counts). Clones detected in sequenced pre-transplant spleen, lymph node, or MLR CFSE-low populations of the donor or recipient were defined as mappable. The cumulative frequency of alloreactive clones was calculated as a percentage of all sequences, weighted by copy number. TCRdb took over this immuneACCESS table, retaining in-frame rearrangements with V and J assigned. Such tables are incomplete; in checked studies, under half of the missing clones stem from an unresolved V gene, and the remainder is unexplained. That table gives V, J and clone size, and the DNA gave D and trimming. This sample has under 95,000 clones in its table, and around 83% of those were observed once. The ten largest clones add up to more than 0.8% of the sample.

The specimen comprised unstimulated CD4+ T cells sorted from spleen or lymph node cells, sampled before intestinal transplant. The V and J segments used are TRBV5-8 and TRBJ2-1, with 9 junctional bases fitting TRBD2. This TCR came from a human donor who received an intestinal transplant. CDR3 protein: CASSSDLGGGAGEQFF. In nucleotide form, the sequence is TGTGCCAGCAGCTCCGACCTGGGCGGGGGGGCCGGGGAGCAGTTCTTC.